This entry lists 21 T cell receptor beta chains sequenced from one sample in a study of memory CD4+ T cells and cytomegalovirus serostatus. Profiling relied on immunoSEQ multiplex PCR, and the TCRdb table lists in-frame clones only, not all of them. The table has about 56,000 clones, about 81% seen once. The sort gate was single viable CD3+CD4+CD8-CD45RO+ cells for memory CD4+ T cells. Material: memory CD4+ T cells from blood. These receptors came from an adult in good health and CMV-seronegative.

V gene TRBV27 combines with J gene TRBJ2-7; D is possibly TRBD1 or TRBD2 (6 bases each). This CDR3 is 14 amino acids long. V lost 6 bases, J lost 3 bases, and 15 bases lay in between. The V gene's germline CDR1 is MNHEY and CDR2 SMNVEV (reference sequence). CDR3: CASRAGGRGYEQYF. CDR3 in DNA: TGTGCCAGCAGGGCCGGGGGCAGGGGCTACGAGCAGTACTTC.

The chain recombines TRBV7-3 with TRBJ1-2, with TRBD1 matching 8 bases. The V and J ends lost 5 bases and 4 bases, in that order; junction bases with no gene match: 9. The germline V gene has CDR1 SGHTA and CDR2 FQGTGA. This CDR3 contains 15 residues. CDR3 region: CASSPQGASLYGYTF. The CDR3 DNA is TGTGCCAGCAGCCCCCAGGGGGCGTCCCTCTATGGCTACACCTTC.

CDR3 in DNA: TGTGCCAGCAGTTTGGCCGGAAGTGGGACAGGTAAAGCTTTCTTT. It codes for CASSLAGSGTGKAFF. This chain uses TRBV28 with TRBJ1-1; 8 nucleotides match TRBD1. Per germline, CDR1 MDHEN and CDR2 SYDVKM. V dropped 3 bases and J dropped 9; count of bases not matched to a gene: 12. The CDR3 spans 15 residues.

This chain joins TRBV29-1 and TRBJ2-5; tentative D call: TRBD2 (5 bases). CDR3 length equals 14 residues. Trimming stripped 6 bases from V and 1 base from J, with 15 bases between. The V gene's germline CDR1 is SQVTM and CDR2 ANQGSEA. CDR3 bases: TGCAGCGTCCCTAAGAGGGATTTCCAAGAGACCCAGTACTTC. It yields the protein CSVPKRDFQETQYF.

V and J are TRBV7-8 and TRBJ2-5; a possible D gene is TRBD2 (5 bases). Germline CDR1 and CDR2: SGHVS and FQNEAQ. The CDR3 covers 14 residues. Trimming stripped 1 base from V and 5 bases from J, with 11 bases between. The DNA of the CDR3 is TGTGCCAGCAGCTTAGTCGACTACCGGGAGACCCAGTACTTC. Residues: CASSLVDYRETQYF.

The chain combines TRBV5-1 with TRBJ1-4; TRBD1 is a possible D gene (6 bases). Trimming took 0 bases from V and 8 from J, leaving 14 bases between them. This CDR3 comprises 15 residues. Germline V gene sequence: CDR1 SGHRS, CDR2 YFSETQ. CDR3 bases: TGCGCCAGCAGCTTGGAGGGGGGGCCAAGGGAAAAACTGTTTTTT. As protein: CASSLEGGPREKLFF.

The chain joins TRBV30 to TRBJ2-3; TRBD1 is a possible D gene (5 bases). This CDR3 spans 12 amino acids. The V gene lost 6 bases and the J gene lost 5 bases, with 12 bases spanning the gap. CDR1 and CDR2 from the germline V gene are GTSNPN and SVGIG (reference sequence). For the CDR3, the DNA is TGTGCCTGCACTCCAGGGTTAGATACGCAGTATTTT. It yields the protein CACTPGLDTQYF.

As for this clone: The junction does not match germline at one end; this may be a read error. The gene calls are TRBV19 and TRBJ2-7; D is perhaps TRBD1 (6 bases). Germline V gene sequence: CDR1 LNHDA, CDR2 SQIVND (reference sequence). The CDR3 extends over 13 amino acids. CDR3 nucleotide sequence: TGTGCAAGTAGGGGGACAAACTCCTACGAGCAGTACTTC. The encoded protein is CASRGTNSYEQYF.

V usage is TRBV6-6 and J usage is TRBJ1-6; 7 bases line up with TRBD1. The CDR3 loop spans 15 amino acids. V dropped 5 bases and J dropped 7; count of bases not matched to a gene: 8. Germline V gene lookup returns CDR1 MNHNY and CDR2 SVGAGI (reference sequence). For the CDR3, the DNA is TGTGCCAGCAGTAACCGCGGGACAGCCAATTCACCCCTCCACTTT. Translation: CASSNRGTANSPLHF.

The chain links TRBV9 to TRBJ2-3; 7 bases fit TRBD2. V shed 0 bases and J 6 bases; nucleotides not matched to a gene: 10. The CDR3 loop spans 16 amino acids. Germline-derived CDR1 and CDR2 are SGDLS and YYNGEE. In DNA form, the CDR3 reads TGTGCCAGCAGCGTAGACCCGCCGGGGGGAGTGGATACGCAGTATTTT. Encoded protein: CASSVDPPGGVDTQYF.

V and J are TRBV7-9 and TRBJ1-1; no clear D gene. Trimming removed 5 bases at V and 4 bases at J, with 8 bases between. CDR3 length: 12 residues. Per germline, CDR1 SEHNR and CDR2 FQNEAQ (reference sequence). CDR3 nucleotides: TGTGCCAGCAGCGGCAGTGGCACTGAAGCTTTCTTT. It translates to CASSGSGTEAFF.

V and J are TRBV6-1 and TRBJ2-7, with D perhaps being TRBD1 or TRBD2 (5 bases each). Germline loops: CDR1 MNHNS, CDR2 SASEGT. V was cut by 1 base and J by 0 bases, with 10 bases left in between. CDR3 length: 15 amino acids. In DNA, the CDR3 is TGTGCCAGCAGTGAAGAGGGGAGAATCTCCTACGAGCAGTACTTC. Its translation: CASSEEGRISYEQYF.

This clone came up a few times. The genes are TRBV6-6 and TRBJ1-2; D gene uncertain. Between the trimmed V and J ends, which lost 2 bases and 8 bases, there was a span of 18 bases. CDR1 MNHNY and CDR2 SVGAGI come from the germline V gene (reference sequence). The CDR3 consists of 15 residues. In nucleotides, the CDR3 is TGTGCCAGCAGTTACGCCCTTGCCGCACGAGGCGGCTACACCTTC. It yields the protein CASSYALAARGGYTF.

The V call is TRBV19, the J call TRBJ1-2; D is perhaps TRBD1 (5 bases). CDR3 length equals 14 residues. Germline CDR1 LNHDA, CDR2 SQIVND (reference sequence). The germline V and J ends were trimmed by 6 bases and 8 bases, with 19 bases remaining between them. The CDR3 bases are TGTGCCAGTAGCACCCGGGACCTCACCTCGGGCTACACCTTC. Translating it yields CASSTRDLTSGYTF. Full variable domain (outside the CDR3, taken from reference TRBV19 and TRBJ1-2): DGGITQSPKYLFRKEGQNVTLSCEQNLNHDAMYWYRQDPGQGLRLIYYSQIVNDFQKGDIAEGYSVSREKKESFPLTVTSAQKNPTAFYLCASSTRDLTSGYTFGSGTRLTVV.

This chain links TRBV6-6 with TRBJ2-1; D is unclear. The V gene's germline CDR1 is MNHNY and CDR2 SVGAGI (reference sequence). Trimming took off 0 bases at V and 4 bases at J, with 7 bases between the two ends. This CDR3 spans 14 amino acids. The CDR3 here is CASSYSTVYNEQFF. The CDR3 DNA reads TGTGCCAGCAGTTACTCGACCGTTTACAATGAGCAGTTCTTC.

This chain connects TRBV6-5 to TRBJ1-1, with D possibly being TRBD1 (6 bases). Germline CDR1 and CDR2: MNHEY and SVGAGI. The CDR3 contains 11 residues. Trimming took off 9 bases at V and 7 bases at J, with 12 bases between the two ends. The CDR3 here is CASRTVGEAFF. The CDR3 nucleotides are TGTGCCAGTCGGACAGTAGGTGAAGCTTTCTTT.

The chain joins TRBV4-2 to TRBJ2-1; the match to TRBD2 covers 15 bases. This CDR3 comprises 17 residues. V trimming: 0 bases; J trimming: 5 bases; junction bases outside the gene matches: 2. Germline V gives CDR1 LGHNA, CDR2 YNFKEQ. In DNA form, the CDR3 reads TGTGCCAGCAGCCAAGATGGGACTAGCGGGGGGCACAATGAGCAGTTCTTC. It yields the protein CASSQDGTSGGHNEQFF.

The rearrangement links TRBV11-2 to TRBJ1-5, with D maybe TRBD1 (6 bases). In germline, CDR1 is SGHAT, CDR2 FQNNGV. V was cut by 0 bases and J by 10 bases, with 16 bases left in between. This CDR3 region has 15 residues. DNA for the CDR3: TGTGCCAGCAGCTTAGATCCACAGGGCTTTGGACCCCAGCATTTT. As protein: CASSLDPQGFGPQHF.

The V call is TRBV11-2, the J call TRBJ2-1; 7 positions agree with TRBD1. Germline trimming cut 5 bases from V and 4 bases from J; bases unmatched to any gene: 8. CDR1 is SGHAT, CDR2 FQNNGV, per germline. The CDR3 has 15 amino acids. The CDR3 bases are TGTGCCAGCAGCCCTACAGGGGACGTGTACAATGAGCAGTTCTTC. Translated: CASSPTGDVYNEQFF.

The chain has TRBV27 and TRBJ1-6; D gene unclear. Between the trimmed V and J ends, which lost 6 bases and 10 bases, there was a span of 19 bases. The CDR3 runs 15 residues. CDR1 is MNHEY, CDR2 SMNVEV, per germline (reference sequence). The CDR3 nucleotides are TGTGCCAGCAGAAGGACCGAAAAAATAGGATCACCCCTCCACTTT. Translating it yields CASRRTEKIGSPLHF.

The chain carries TRBV5-5 and TRBJ2-7, with D perhaps matching TRBD1 (6 bases). Trimming removed 5 bases at V and 4 bases at J, with 22 bases between. CDR1 SGHKS and CDR2 YYEKEE come from the germline V gene (reference sequence). The CDR3 extends over 16 amino acids. CDR3 in DNA: TGTGCCAGCAGTCTTTCGGTCGGGACATCACTTTACGAGCAGTACTTC. It specifies CASSLSVGTSLYEQYF. Based on the CDR3 plus reference TRBV5-5 and TRBJ2-7, the full variable domain is DAGVTQSPTHLIKTRGQQVTLRCSPISGHKSVSWYQQVLGQGPQFIFQYYEKEERGRGNFPDRFSARQFPNYSSELNVNALLLGDSALYLCASSLSVGTSLYEQYFGPGTRLTVT.